Below are 2 T cell receptor beta chains sequenced from a single sample in a study of tumor-infiltrating lymphocytes in primary liver carcinoma. Both RNA and DNA were isolated together from about 21-30 mg of bulk tissue that had not been sorted. A constant-region primer primed TCR beta cDNA synthesis from about 550 ng of total RNA. Libraries of TCR beta came from three nested multiplex PCR rounds with slightly modified ARM-PCR. TRBV1-TRBV30 forward primers and a C-beta reverse primer were used in the first two PCR rounds, which each ran for 9 to 10 cycles. TCRdb redid the calling of the multiplex PCR reads with MiXCR, one entry per CDR3 protein. This sample carries roughly 86,000 distinct CDR3 sequences, just under 70% of them seen once, and the ten largest clones take 27%. Sequencing was carried out using tumor-adjacent normal liver tissue. These receptor sequences come from a man between 40 and 49 years old with primary liver carcinoma and hepatitis B virus infection.

In its sample, this clonotype was seen a few times. A much larger clone sits a single nucleotide away, making a read error possible. The V and J genes are TRBV4-2 and TRBJ2-2; 9 bases match TRBD1. Germline V gene data show CDR1 as LGHNA and CDR2 as YNFKEQ. The CDR3 has 16 amino acids. DNA of the CDR3: TGTGTCAGCAGCGAGGACAGGGGCGCCAACACCGGGGAGCTGTTTTTT. Encoded protein: CVSSEDRGANTGELFF.

This clonotype turned up a few times. A much bigger clone sits one base away, suggesting this may be a read error. This chain joins TRBV29-1 and TRBJ2-7, with 7 positions matching TRBD2. The germline V gene encodes CDR1 SQVTM and CDR2 ANQGSEA. The CDR3 covers 17 residues. The CDR3 reads CNVGGRVLSFVSYEQYF. CDR3 nucleotides: TGCAACGTGGGGGGGAGGGTTTTAAGTTTTGTTTCCTACGAGCAGTACTTC.